The clone carrying this T cell receptor beta chain was observed many times. Its target is unknown. The sample is drawn from a study of CD8 T cells in ankylosing spondylitis. One entry per CDR3 protein results from TCRdb running MiXCR on the 5' RACE reads. The sample carries about 130,000 distinct CDR3 sequences, around 8.5% recorded once. Study observations and caveats: Characteristic, it appeared, of ankylosing spondylitis blood was a TCR beta motif of fewer than 10 highly homologous variants. According to the report, clones linked to the disease were significantly enriched in matched synovial fluid samples taken from ankylosing spondylitis patients. Disease-linked clones bore a CD8+ phenotype, appearing relatively rarely in peripheral blood. Existing reports had already noted some motif variants in reactive arthritis synovial fluid and blood.

This CDR3 contains 15 residues. Germline values: CDR1 SGHRS, CDR2 YFSETQ. The V gene end was trimmed by 4 bases and the J gene end by 0 bases; junction bases not matched to a gene: 3. V and J are TRBV5-1 and TRBJ2-2, with 7 bases that match TRBD1. Sequencing was carried out using blood, either unsorted or a sorted T cell fraction (not recorded which). The receptor comes from a male donor with ankylosing spondylitis or in good health (not recorded which). The CDR3 nucleotides read TGCGCCAGCAGCCGGGACAGTGCGAACACCGGGGAGCTGTTTTTT. Translating gives CASSRDSANTGELFF.